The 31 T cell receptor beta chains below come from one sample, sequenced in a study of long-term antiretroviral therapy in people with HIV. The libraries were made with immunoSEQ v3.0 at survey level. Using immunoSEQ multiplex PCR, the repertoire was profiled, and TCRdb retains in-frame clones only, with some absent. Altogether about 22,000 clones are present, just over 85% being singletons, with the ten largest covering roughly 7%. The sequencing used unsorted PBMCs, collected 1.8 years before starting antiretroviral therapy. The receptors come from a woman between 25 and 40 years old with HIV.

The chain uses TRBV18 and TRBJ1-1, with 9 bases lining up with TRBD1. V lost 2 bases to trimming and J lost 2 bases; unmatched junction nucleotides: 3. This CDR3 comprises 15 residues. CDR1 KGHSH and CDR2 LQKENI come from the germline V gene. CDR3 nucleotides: TGTGCCAGCTCACCAGGGACAGGGTATAACACTGAAGCTTTCTTT. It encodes CASSPGTGYNTEAFF. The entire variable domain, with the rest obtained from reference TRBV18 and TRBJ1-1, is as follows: NAGVMQNPRHLVRRRGQEARLRCSPMKGHSHVYWYRQLPEEGLKFMVYLQKENIIDESGMPKERFSAEFPKEGPSILRIQQVVRGDSAAYFCASSPGTGYNTEAFFGQGTRLTVV.

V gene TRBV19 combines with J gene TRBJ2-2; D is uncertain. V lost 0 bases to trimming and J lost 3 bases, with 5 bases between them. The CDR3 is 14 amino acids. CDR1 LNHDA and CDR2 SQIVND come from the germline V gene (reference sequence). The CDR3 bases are TGTGCCAGTAGTATAGAACTCGACACCGGGGAGCTGTTTTTT. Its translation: CASSIELDTGELFF.

The CDR3 region has the DNA TGTGCCAGCAGCCTTGGGACAGTCTCGGGCTACACCTTC. Translated, it gives CASSLGTVSGYTF. The chain is built from TRBV7-9 and TRBJ1-2; 7 positions match TRBD1. The CDR3 totals 13 residues. Germline CDR1 is SEHNR and CDR2 is FQNEAQ (reference sequence). The V and J ends lost 5 bases and 8 bases, in that order; junction bases with no gene match: 8.

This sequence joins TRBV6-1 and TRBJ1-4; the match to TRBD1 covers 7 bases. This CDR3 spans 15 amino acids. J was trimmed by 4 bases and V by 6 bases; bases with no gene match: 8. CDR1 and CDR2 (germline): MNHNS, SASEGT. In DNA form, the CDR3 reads TGTGCCAGCAGATCCTCGACAGGGTTTAATGAAAAACTGTTTTTT. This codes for CASRSSTGFNEKLFF.

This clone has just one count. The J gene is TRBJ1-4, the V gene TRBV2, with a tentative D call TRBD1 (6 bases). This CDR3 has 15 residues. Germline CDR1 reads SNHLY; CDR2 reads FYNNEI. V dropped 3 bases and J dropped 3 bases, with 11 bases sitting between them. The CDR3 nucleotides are TGTGCCAGCAGTGATGGAGGGGGTGCTAATGAAAAACTGTTTTTT. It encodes CASSDGGGANEKLFF.

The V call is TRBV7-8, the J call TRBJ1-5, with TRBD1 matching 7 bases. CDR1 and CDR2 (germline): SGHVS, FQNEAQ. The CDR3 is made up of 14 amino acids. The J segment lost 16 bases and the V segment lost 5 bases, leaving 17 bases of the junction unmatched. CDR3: CASSREDRSTLRHF. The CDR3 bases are TGTGCCAGCAGCCGAGAGGACAGGTCCACCTTAAGACATTTT. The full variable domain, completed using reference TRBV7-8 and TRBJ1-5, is GAGVSQSPRYKVAKRGQDVALRCDPISGHVSLFWYQQALGQGPEFLTYFQNEAQLDKSGLPSDRFFAERPEGSVSTLKIQRTQQEDSAVYLCASSREDRSTLRHFGDGTRLSIL.

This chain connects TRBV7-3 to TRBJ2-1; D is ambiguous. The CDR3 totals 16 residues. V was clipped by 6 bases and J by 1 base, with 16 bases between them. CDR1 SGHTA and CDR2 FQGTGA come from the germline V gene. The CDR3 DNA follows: TGTGCCAGCAGTCTCTACCAGTCCCTTTCCTACAATGAGCAGTTCTTC. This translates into CASSLYQSLSYNEQFF.

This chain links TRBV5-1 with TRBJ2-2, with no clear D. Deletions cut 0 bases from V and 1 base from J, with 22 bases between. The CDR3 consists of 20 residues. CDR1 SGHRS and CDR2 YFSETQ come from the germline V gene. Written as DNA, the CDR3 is TGCGCCAGCAGCTTGGCCCCACAGCCCATACTATTTAAGAACACCGGGGAGCTGTTTTTT. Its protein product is CASSLAPQPILFKNTGELFF.

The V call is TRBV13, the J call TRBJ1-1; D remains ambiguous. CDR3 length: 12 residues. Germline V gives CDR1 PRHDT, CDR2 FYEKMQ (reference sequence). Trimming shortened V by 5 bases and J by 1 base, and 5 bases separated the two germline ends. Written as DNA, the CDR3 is TGTGCCAGCAGCCAGGAGAACACTGAAGCTTTCTTT. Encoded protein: CASSQENTEAFF.

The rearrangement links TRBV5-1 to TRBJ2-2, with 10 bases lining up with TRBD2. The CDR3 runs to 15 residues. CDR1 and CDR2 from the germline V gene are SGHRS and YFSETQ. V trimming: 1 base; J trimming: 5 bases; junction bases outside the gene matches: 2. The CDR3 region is CASSLTSGVTGELFF. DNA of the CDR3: TGCGCCAGCAGCTTGACTAGCGGGGTTACCGGGGAGCTGTTTTTT.

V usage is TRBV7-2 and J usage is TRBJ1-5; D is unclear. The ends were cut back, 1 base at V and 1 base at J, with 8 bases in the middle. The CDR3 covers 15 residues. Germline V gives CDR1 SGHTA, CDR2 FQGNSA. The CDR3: CASSLVARSNQPQHF. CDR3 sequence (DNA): TGTGCCAGCAGCTTAGTTGCCCGGAGCAATCAGCCCCAGCATTTT.

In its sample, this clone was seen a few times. DNA of the CDR3: TGTGCCAGCAGCTCGACCCGGACAGCTGGCGATCAGCCCCAGCATTTT. Its protein is CASSSTRTAGDQPQHF. The chain recombines TRBV7-9 with TRBJ1-5; a weak D match, TRBD1 (6 bases). Trimming left V 4 bases short and J 5 bases short, with 18 bases between. CDR1 is SEHNR and CDR2 is FQNEAQ in the germline V gene (reference sequence). The CDR3 is 16 amino acids. The full variable domain, with the rest looked up from reference TRBV7-9 and TRBJ1-5, is DTGVSQNPRHKITKRGQNVTFRCDPISEHNRLYWYRQTLGQGPEFLTYFQNEAQLEKSRLLSDRFSAERPKGSFSTLEIQRTEQGDSAMYLCASSSTRTAGDQPQHFGDGTRLSIL.

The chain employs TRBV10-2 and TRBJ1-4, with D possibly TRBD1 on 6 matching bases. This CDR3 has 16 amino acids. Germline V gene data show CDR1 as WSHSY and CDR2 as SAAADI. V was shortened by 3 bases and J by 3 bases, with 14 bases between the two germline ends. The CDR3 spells CASSDRDTNPNEKLFF. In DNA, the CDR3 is TGCGCCAGCAGTGACCGGGACACGAACCCTAATGAAAAACTGTTTTTT.

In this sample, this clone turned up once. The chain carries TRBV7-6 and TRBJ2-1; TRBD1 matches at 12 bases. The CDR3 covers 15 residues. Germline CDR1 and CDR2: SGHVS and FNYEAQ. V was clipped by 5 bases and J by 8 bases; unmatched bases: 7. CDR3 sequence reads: CASSTGTGGYDEQFF. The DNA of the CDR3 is TGTGCCAGCAGCACCGGGACAGGGGGCTATGATGAGCAGTTCTTC.

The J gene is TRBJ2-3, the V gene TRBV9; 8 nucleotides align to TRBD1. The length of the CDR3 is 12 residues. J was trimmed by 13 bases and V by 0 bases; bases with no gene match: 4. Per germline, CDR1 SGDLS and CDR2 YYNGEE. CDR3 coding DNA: TGTGCCAGCAGCGTAGGGGAGGACAGGGAGTATTTT. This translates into CASSVGEDREYF.

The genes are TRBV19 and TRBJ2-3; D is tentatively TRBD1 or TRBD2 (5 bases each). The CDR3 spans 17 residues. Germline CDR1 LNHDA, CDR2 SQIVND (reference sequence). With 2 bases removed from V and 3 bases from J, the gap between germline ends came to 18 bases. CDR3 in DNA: TGTGCCAGTAGTATAAGCCTGGGACGAGAAAGGACAGATACGCAGTATTTT. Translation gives CASSISLGRERTDTQYF.

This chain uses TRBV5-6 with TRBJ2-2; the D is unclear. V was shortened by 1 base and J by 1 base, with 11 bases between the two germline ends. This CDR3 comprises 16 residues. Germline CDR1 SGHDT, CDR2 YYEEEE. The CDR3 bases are TGTGCCAGCAGCTTGTTCACGGAGAGGAACACCGGGGAGCTGTTTTTT. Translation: CASSLFTERNTGELFF. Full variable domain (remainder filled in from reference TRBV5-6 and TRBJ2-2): DAGVTQSPTHLIKTRGQQVTLRCSPKSGHDTVSWYQQALGQGPQFIFQYYEEEERQRGNFPDRFSGHQFPNYSSELNVNALLLGDSALYLCASSLFTERNTGELFFGEGSRLTVL.

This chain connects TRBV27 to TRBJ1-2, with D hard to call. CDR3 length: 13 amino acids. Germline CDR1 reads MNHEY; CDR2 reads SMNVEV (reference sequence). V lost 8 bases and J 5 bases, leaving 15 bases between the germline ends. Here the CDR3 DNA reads TGTGCCAGCGCCCTGGGCGGCCAGTATGGCTACACCTTC. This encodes CASALGGQYGYTF.

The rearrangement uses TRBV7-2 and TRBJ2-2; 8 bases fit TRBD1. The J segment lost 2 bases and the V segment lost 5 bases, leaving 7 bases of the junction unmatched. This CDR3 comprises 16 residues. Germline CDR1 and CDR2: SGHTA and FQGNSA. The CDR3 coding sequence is TGTGCCAGCAGCCCGCCGACAGGGGCCAACACCGGGGAGCTGTTTTTT. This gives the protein CASSPPTGANTGELFF. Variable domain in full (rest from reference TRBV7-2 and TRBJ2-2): GAGVSQSPSNKVTEKGKDVELRCDPISGHTALYWYRQSLGQGLEFLIYFQGNSAPDKSGLPSDRFSAERTGGSVSTLTIQRTQQEDSAVYLCASSPPTGANTGELFFGEGSRLTVL.

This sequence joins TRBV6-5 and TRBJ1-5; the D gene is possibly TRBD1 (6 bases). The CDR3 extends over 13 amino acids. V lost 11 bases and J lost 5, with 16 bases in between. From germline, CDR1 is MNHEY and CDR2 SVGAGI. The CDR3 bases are TGTGCCGCGAAACAGGGTCTGGATCAGCCCCAGCATTTT. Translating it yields CAAKQGLDQPQHF.

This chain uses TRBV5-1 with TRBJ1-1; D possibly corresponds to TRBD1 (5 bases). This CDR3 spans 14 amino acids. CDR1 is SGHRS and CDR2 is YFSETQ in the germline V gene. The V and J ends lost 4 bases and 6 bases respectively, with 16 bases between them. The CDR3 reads CASSPRGGGAEAFF. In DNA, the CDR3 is TGCGCCAGCAGCCCGCGGGGGGGAGGGGCTGAAGCTTTCTTT.

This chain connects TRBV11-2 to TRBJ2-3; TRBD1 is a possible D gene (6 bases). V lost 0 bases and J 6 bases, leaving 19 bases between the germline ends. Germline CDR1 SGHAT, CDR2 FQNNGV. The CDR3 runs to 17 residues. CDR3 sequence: CASSLDSRTEGSDTQYF. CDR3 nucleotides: TGTGCCAGCAGCTTAGATAGTAGGACAGAGGGCTCGGATACGCAGTATTTT. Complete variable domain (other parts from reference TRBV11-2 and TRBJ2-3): EAGVAQSPRYKIIEKRQSVAFWCNPISGHATLYWYQQILGQGPKLLIQFQNNGVVDDSQLPKDRFSAERLKGVDSTLKIQPAKLEDSAVYLCASSLDSRTEGSDTQYFGPGTRLTVL.

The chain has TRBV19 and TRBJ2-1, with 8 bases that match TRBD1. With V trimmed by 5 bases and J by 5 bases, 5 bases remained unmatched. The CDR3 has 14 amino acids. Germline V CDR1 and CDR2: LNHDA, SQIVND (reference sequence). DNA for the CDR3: TGTGCCAGTAGTTGGGGACAGGAGCACAATGAGCAGTTCTTC. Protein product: CASSWGQEHNEQFF.

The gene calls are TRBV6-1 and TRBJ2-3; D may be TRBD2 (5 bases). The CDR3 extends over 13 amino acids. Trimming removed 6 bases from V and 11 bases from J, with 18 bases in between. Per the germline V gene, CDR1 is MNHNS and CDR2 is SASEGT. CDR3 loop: CASRKLGPQEQYF. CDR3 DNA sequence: TGTGCCAGCAGGAAACTAGGGCCTCAGGAGCAGTATTTT.

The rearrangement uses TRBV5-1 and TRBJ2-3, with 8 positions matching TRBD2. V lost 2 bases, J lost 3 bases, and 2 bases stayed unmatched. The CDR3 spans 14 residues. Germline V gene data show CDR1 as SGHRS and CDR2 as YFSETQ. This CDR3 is CASSLLAETDTQYF. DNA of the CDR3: TGCGCCAGCAGCTTACTAGCGGAGACAGATACGCAGTATTTT.

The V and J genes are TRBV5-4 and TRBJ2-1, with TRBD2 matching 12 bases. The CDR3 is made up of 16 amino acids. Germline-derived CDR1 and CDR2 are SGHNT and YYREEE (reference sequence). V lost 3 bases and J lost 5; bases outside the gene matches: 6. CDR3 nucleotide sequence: TGTGCCAGCAGCTGGGGCTCTAGCGGGGGGGACAATGAGCAGTTCTTC. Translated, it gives CASSWGSSGGDNEQFF.

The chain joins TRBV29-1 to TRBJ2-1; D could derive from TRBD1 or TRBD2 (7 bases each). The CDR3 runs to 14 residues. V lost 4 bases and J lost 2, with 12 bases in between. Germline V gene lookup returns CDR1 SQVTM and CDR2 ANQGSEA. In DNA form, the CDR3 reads TGCAGCGTTGGACAGGGAGGGGCCTACAATGAGCAGTTCTTC. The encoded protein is CSVGQGGAYNEQFF.

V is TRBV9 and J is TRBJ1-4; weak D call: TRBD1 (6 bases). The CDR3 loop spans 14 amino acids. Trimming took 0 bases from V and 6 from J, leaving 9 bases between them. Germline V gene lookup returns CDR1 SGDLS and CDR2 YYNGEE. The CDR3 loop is CASSVDQGYEKLFF. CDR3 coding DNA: TGTGCCAGCAGCGTAGATCAGGGGTATGAAAAACTGTTTTTT. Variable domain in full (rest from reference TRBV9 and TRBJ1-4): DSGVTQTPKHLITATGQRVTLRCSPRSGDLSVYWYQQSLDQGLQFLIQYYNGEERAKGNILERFSAQQFPDLHSELNLSSLELGDSALYFCASSVDQGYEKLFFGSGTQLSVL.

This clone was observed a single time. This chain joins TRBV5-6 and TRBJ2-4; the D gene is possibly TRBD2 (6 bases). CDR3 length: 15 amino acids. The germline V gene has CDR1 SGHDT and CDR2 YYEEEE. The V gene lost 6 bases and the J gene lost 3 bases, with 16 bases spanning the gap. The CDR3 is CASTSGPGGKNIQYF. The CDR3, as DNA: TGTGCCAGCACCTCAGGGCCCGGGGGCAAAAACATTCAGTACTTC.

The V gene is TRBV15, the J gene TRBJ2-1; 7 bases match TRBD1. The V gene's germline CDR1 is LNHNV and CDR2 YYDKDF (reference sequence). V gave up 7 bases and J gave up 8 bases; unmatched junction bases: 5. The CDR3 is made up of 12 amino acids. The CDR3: CATKDRSHEQFF. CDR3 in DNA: TGTGCCACCAAGGACAGGTCTCATGAGCAGTTCTTC.

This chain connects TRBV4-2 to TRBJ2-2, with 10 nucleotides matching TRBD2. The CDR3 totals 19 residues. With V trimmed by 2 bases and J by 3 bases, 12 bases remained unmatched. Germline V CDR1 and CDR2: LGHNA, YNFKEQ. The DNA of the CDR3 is TGTGCCAGCAGCCAACGAGCGGGGGGGCCGTTGCTGGACACCGGGGAGCTGTTTTTT. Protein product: CASSQRAGGPLLDTGELFF.